In this sample, the clone carrying this T cell receptor beta chain turned up many times. Germline V lookup: CDR1 SGHNT, CDR2 YYREEE (reference sequence). V dropped 1 base and J dropped 3 bases, with 10 bases sitting between them. The CDR3 is 14 residues long. These data originate in a study of neurological immune-mediated disorders. The cDNA came from 5'RACE, which used 10-nucleotide random UMIs. Each CDR3 protein is one row after TCRdb ran MiXCR on the 5' RACE reads. This sample yields about 39,000 distinct CDR3 sequences, of which almost 7.5% are seen a single time; just over 5.5% belongs to the top ten. The cell input for sorted libraries was approximately 1 million, and those cells were CD4+ or CD8+ T cells.

This clonotype was sampled from a man aged 50-60 years in good health. The sequenced material came from CD4+ T cells from blood. The J gene is TRBJ1-2, the V gene TRBV5-4; possible D gene TRBD1, 5 bases. CDR3 sequence (DNA): TGTGCCAGCAGCTTGTCCGGGGCGGACTATGGCTACACCTTC. Translated: CASSLSGADYGYTF.